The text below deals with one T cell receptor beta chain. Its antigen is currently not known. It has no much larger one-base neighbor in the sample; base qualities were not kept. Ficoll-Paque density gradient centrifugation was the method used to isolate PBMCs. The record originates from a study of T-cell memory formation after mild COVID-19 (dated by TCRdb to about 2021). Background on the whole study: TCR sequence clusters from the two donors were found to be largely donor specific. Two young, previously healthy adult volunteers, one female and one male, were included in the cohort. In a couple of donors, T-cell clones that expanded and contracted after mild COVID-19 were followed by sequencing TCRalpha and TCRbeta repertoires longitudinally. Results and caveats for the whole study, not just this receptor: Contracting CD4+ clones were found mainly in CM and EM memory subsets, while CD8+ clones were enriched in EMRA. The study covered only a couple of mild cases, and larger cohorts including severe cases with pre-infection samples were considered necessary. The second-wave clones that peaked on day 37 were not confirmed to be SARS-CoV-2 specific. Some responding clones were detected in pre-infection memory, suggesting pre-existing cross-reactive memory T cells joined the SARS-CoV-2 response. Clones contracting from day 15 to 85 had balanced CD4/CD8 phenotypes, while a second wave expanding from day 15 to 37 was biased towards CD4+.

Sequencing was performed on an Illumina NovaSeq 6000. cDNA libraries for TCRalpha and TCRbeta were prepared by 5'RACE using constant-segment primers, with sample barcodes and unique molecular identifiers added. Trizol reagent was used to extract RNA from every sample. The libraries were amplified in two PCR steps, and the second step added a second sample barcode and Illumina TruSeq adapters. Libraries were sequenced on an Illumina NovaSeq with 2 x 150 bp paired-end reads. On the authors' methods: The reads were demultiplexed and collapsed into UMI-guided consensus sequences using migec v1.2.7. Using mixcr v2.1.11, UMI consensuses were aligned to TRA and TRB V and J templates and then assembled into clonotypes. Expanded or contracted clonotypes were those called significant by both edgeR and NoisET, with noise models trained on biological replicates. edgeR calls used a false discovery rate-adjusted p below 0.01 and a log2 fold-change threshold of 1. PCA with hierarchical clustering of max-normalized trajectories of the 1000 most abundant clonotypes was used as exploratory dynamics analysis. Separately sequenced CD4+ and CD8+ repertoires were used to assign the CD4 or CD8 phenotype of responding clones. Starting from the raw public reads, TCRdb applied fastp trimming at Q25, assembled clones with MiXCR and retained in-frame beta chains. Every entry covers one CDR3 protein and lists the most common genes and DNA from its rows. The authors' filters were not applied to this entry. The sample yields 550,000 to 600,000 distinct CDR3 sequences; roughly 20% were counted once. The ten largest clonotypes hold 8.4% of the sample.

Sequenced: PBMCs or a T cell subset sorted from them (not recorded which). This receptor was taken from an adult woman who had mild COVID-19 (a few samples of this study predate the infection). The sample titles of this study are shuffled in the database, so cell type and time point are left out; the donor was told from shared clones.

The CDR3 reads CASSLRAEPGDTQYF. The sequence in DNA is TGTGCCAGCAGCTTGCGGGCCGAACCAGGGGATACGCAGTATTTT. The chain is made from TRBV5-4 and TRBJ2-3; the D gene is perhaps TRBD1, on 5 matching bases. CDR1 and CDR2 are drawn from the germline V gene (reference sequence): SGHNT, YYREEE. Trimming costs V 1 base and J 6 bases, and their ends lie 15 bases apart. Its CDR3 holds 15 amino acids, cysteine through phenylalanine. The CDR3 DNA has 45 bases and is translated from base 1.